The 3 T cell receptor beta chains below come from one sample, sequenced in a study of T cells in Graves' hyperthyroidism and ophthalmopathy. Amplification of TCR beta CDR3 regions was performed using RNA transcripts as template. The HTBI primer set was used in a first-round RT-PCR of the TCR CDR3. A single record per CDR3 protein comes from TCRdb applying MiXCR to the multiplex PCR reads. The sample has hundreds of thousands of distinct CDR3 sequences, 19% seen once. The sample taken for sequencing was blood. The source is a woman under 30 with Graves' hyperthyroidism.

This clonotype appeared many times. The V gene is TRBV6-1, the J gene TRBJ1-1, with D tentatively TRBD1 (5 bases). CDR1 MNHNS and CDR2 SASEGT come from the germline V gene. The V end lost 7 bases, the J end lost 11 bases, and 20 bases lay between the germline ends. This CDR3 region has 13 residues. CDR3 coding DNA: TGTGCCAGCACCCTGACACGGGGGGAGAAGGCTTTCTTT. It is translated as CASTLTRGEKAFF.

This clonotype was picked up many times. The genes are TRBV27 and TRBJ1-5; TRBD1 might be the D (5 bases). Per the germline V gene, CDR1 is MNHEY and CDR2 is SMNVEV (reference sequence). The CDR3 is 15 amino acids. V was pared by 5 bases and J by 0 bases, with 11 bases between. In nucleotides, the CDR3 is TGTGCCAGCAGTCCCATAGGGGATAGCAATCAGCCCCAGCATTTT. Protein: CASSPIGDSNQPQHF.

This clonotype was seen ten or more times. V usage is TRBV12-3 or TRBV12-4 and J usage is TRBJ1-5; D gene ambiguous. V lost 6 bases and J lost 3, with 9 bases in between. This CDR3 has 13 residues. For the CDR3, the DNA is TGTGCCAGCAGATACCTCAACAATCAGCCCCAGCATTTT. Translating it yields CASRYLNNQPQHF.